A single sample is the source of the 22 T cell receptor beta chains below, sequenced in a study of T cell responses to AZD1222 COVID-19 vaccine. TCRdb's table, derived via immunoSEQ multiplex PCR, lists solely in-frame clones and lacks some. Of 120,000 or so clones listed, about 90% are singletons. The sample consisted of peripheral blood, taken on day 0 of AZD1222 vaccination. These receptors came from an adult in good health.

V gene TRBV5-1 combines with J gene TRBJ1-1; 8 bases agree with TRBD1. This CDR3 is built from 12 residues. V shed 4 bases, J shed 11 bases, and the junction held 7 bases outside the gene matches. Germline V CDR1 and CDR2: SGHRS, YFSETQ. The CDR3 DNA reads as TGCGCCAGCAGCCAGGACAGGGATGAGGCTTTCTTT. It specifies CASSQDRDEAFF.

The rearrangement joins TRBV11-1 to TRBJ2-7; D is undetermined. The CDR3 has 13 residues. V dropped 3 bases and J dropped 7 bases, with 13 bases sitting between them. CDR1 and CDR2 (germline): SGHAT, FQDESV (reference sequence). CDR3 loop: CASSFGSRLEQYF. The DNA for the CDR3 is TGTGCCAGCAGCTTCGGTAGCCGGCTTGAGCAGTACTTC. The variable domain in full, completed from reference TRBV11-1 and TRBJ2-7, reads EAEVAQSPRYKITEKSQAVAFWCDPISGHATLYWYRQILGQGPELLVQFQDESVVDDSQLPKDRFSAERLKGVDSTLKIQPAELGDSAMYLCASSFGSRLEQYFGPGTRLTVT.

This chain joins TRBV29-1 and TRBJ1-2; TRBD1 is a possible D gene (5 bases). Trimming stripped 7 bases from V and 2 bases from J, with 17 bases between. The germline gives CDR1 SQVTM, CDR2 ANQGSEA. This CDR3 spans 14 amino acids. As DNA, the CDR3 is TGCAGCGCCTTTTCAGGGTCCGAGAACTATGGCTACACCTTC. Protein sequence: CSAFSGSENYGYTF.

Remarks on this clone: Mismatch with germline at one junction end may stem from a read error. The chain employs TRBV2 and TRBJ1-5; D perhaps matches TRBD1 (6 bases). Germline CDR1 and CDR2: SNHLY and FYNNEI. The CDR3 loop spans 15 amino acids. As DNA, the CDR3 is TGTGCCAGCAGAGAAGGGGGGACGGGGGGTCAGCCCCAGCATTTT. Residues: CASREGGTGGQPQHF.

The V gene is TRBV7-9, the J gene TRBJ1-2; D is ambiguous. Germline V lookup: CDR1 SEHNR, CDR2 FQNEAQ (reference sequence). Trimming pared 1 base from V and 6 bases from J, leaving 12 bases between. The CDR3 has 14 amino acids. Here the CDR3 reads CASSLVEGSDGYTF. CDR3 DNA: TGTGCCAGCAGCTTAGTCGAGGGCTCGGATGGCTACACCTTC.

This sequence joins TRBV19 and TRBJ1-5; D not certain. Between the trimmed V and J ends, which lost 1 base and 0 bases, there was a span of 10 bases. The length of the CDR3 is 16 residues. Germline V gives CDR1 LNHDA, CDR2 SQIVND (reference sequence). This chain's CDR3 is CASSIGRSNSNQPQHF. The CDR3 nucleotides are TGTGCCAGTAGTATAGGCCGGTCGAATAGCAATCAGCCCCAGCATTTT. The complete variable domain, with remaining parts taken from reference TRBV19 and TRBJ1-5, reads DGGITQSPKYLFRKEGQNVTLSCEQNLNHDAMYWYRQDPGQGLRLIYYSQIVNDFQKGDIAEGYSVSREKKESFPLTVTSAQKNPTAFYLCASSIGRSNSNQPQHFGDGTRLSIL.

This chain joins TRBV24-1 and TRBJ2-7, with 10 bases fitting TRBD2. Trimming at V came to 0 bases and at J to 5 bases, leaving 6 bases not matched to a gene. The germline V gene encodes CDR1 KGHDR and CDR2 SFDVKD. This CDR3 has 16 residues. The CDR3 DNA reads as TGTGCCACCAGTGATTTGCACTCTAGCGGGAGCGACGAGCAGTACTTC. This gives the protein CATSDLHSSGSDEQYF.

The chain has TRBV5-4 and TRBJ2-7; D is possibly TRBD1 (5 bases). Germline-derived CDR1 and CDR2 are SGHNT and YYREEE (reference sequence). V gave up 4 bases and J gave up 6 bases, with 11 bases separating them. CDR3 size: 12 residues. The CDR3 DNA is TGTGCCAGCAGCGGACATGGTGGCGAGCAGTACTTC. Translation: CASSGHGGEQYF.

This chain links TRBV10-2 with TRBJ1-1; 7 bases agree with TRBD1. The germline gives CDR1 WSHSY, CDR2 SAAADI. V shed 5 bases and J 4 bases; nucleotides not matched to a gene: 10. The CDR3 runs 15 residues. The chain's CDR3 is CASSLIRGSGTEAFF. The CDR3 nucleotides are TGCGCCAGCAGTTTAATCAGGGGGAGCGGCACTGAAGCTTTCTTT.

This clone was recorded only once. The chain combines TRBV5-6 with TRBJ1-2; TRBD1 is a possible D gene (5 bases). CDR1 and CDR2 from the germline V gene are SGHDT and YYEEEE. V was cut by 4 bases and J by 3 bases, with 13 bases left in between. The CDR3 has 14 residues. Written as DNA, the CDR3 is TGTGCCAGCAGCCCCATGGGGGGGGACTATGGCTACACCTTC. It is translated as CASSPMGGDYGYTF. The full variable domain, with the rest looked up from reference TRBV5-6 and TRBJ1-2, is DAGVTQSPTHLIKTRGQQVTLRCSPKSGHDTVSWYQQALGQGPQFIFQYYEEEERQRGNFPDRFSGHQFPNYSSELNVNALLLGDSALYLCASSPMGGDYGYTFGSGTRLTVV.

Only one count was recorded for this clone. V is TRBV3-1 (or the pseudogene TRBV3-2) and J is TRBJ1-6; 12 positions agree with TRBD1. Germline lookup yields CDR1 LGHDT and CDR2 YNNKEL (reference sequence). The CDR3 is 16 amino acids. Trimming at V came to 3 bases and at J to 10 bases, leaving 7 bases not matched to a gene. CDR3 region: CASSQGGTGGISPLHF. DNA for the CDR3: TGTGCCAGCAGCCAGGGCGGGACAGGGGGCATCTCACCCCTCCACTTT.

The chain uses TRBV24-1 and TRBJ2-3; tentatively, D is TRBD1 or TRBD2 (6 bases each). V was pared by 5 bases and J by 0 bases, with 17 bases between. The CDR3 has 17 residues. Germline CDR1 reads KGHDR; CDR2 reads SFDVKD. The CDR3 DNA is TGTGCCACCAGTGGGGCTAAGGGGGGCGGAAGCACAGATACGCAGTATTTT. It encodes CATSGAKGGGSTDTQYF.

The V call is TRBV7-9, the J call TRBJ2-1; 9 positions agree with TRBD1. CDR3 length: 17 residues. V was clipped by 3 bases and J by 1 base; unmatched bases: 7. The germline V gene encodes CDR1 SEHNR and CDR2 FQNEAQ (reference sequence). The CDR3 coding sequence is TGTGCCAGCAGCTTGGGGACAGGGCGAGGATCCTACAATGAGCAGTTCTTC. This gives the protein CASSLGTGRGSYNEQFF.

This clone has a single count. The chain joins TRBV7-2 to TRBJ2-7; 8 bases line up with TRBD1. Germline V lookup: CDR1 SGHTA, CDR2 FQGNSA. There are 15 residues in the CDR3. The J segment lost 2 bases and the V segment lost 5 bases, leaving 8 bases of the junction unmatched. The CDR3 DNA sequence: TGTGCCAGCAGCCCCGCGACAGGGGAAACCTACGAGCAGTACTTC. This encodes CASSPATGETYEQYF.

The chain uses TRBV6-5 and TRBJ2-1; D gene unclear. CDR1 and CDR2 from the germline V gene are MNHEY and SVGAGI. This CDR3 is built from 12 residues. The V end lost 6 bases, the J end lost 6 bases, and 9 bases lay between the germline ends. The CDR3 DNA reads TGTGCCAGCAGACAGAGACCCAATGAGCAGTTCTTC. This gives the protein CASRQRPNEQFF.

This chain links TRBV6-5 with TRBJ2-7; D unresolved. Germline V gene sequence: CDR1 MNHEY, CDR2 SVGAGI. V shed 7 bases and J shed 2 bases, with 6 bases lying between them. The CDR3 contains 11 residues. CDR3 residues: CASTLAYEQYF. The CDR3 DNA reads TGTGCCAGCACTCTAGCCTACGAGCAGTACTTC.

The chain carries TRBV5-1 and TRBJ2-7, with D perhaps TRBD2 (5 bases). The V end lost 0 bases, the J end lost 5 bases, and 12 bases lay between the germline ends. Germline CDR1 reads SGHRS; CDR2 reads YFSETQ. The CDR3 extends over 14 amino acids. CDR3 region: CASSLDRGLDEQYF. CDR3 bases: TGCGCCAGCAGCTTGGATAGAGGGTTGGACGAGCAGTACTTC.

The chain carries TRBV29-1 and TRBJ2-1, with 10 positions matching TRBD1. The germline CDR1 and CDR2 sequences are SQVTM and ANQGSEA. J was trimmed by 8 bases and V by 7 bases; bases with no gene match: 14. This CDR3 is 15 amino acids long. The CDR3 protein is CSAPIPGQGSDEQFF. The CDR3 coding sequence is TGCAGCGCTCCGATTCCGGGACAGGGGTCGGATGAGCAGTTCTTC.

The chain is built from TRBV28 and TRBJ2-1, with 13 bases aligning to TRBD2. This CDR3 is 17 amino acids long. The V and J ends lost 2 bases and 4 bases, in that order; junction bases with no gene match: 5. Germline-derived CDR1 and CDR2 are MDHEN and SYDVKM. In nucleotides, the CDR3 is TGTGCCAGCAGTTTAACTAGCGGGAGGGCCCAATACAATGAGCAGTTCTTC. It encodes CASSLTSGRAQYNEQFF.

The V call is TRBV19, the J call TRBJ1-5; perhaps TRBD1 as D (6 bases). Germline assignment: CDR1 LNHDA and CDR2 SQIVND (reference sequence). The CDR3 covers 15 residues. Between the trimmed V and J ends, which lost 3 bases and 6 bases, there was a span of 15 bases. The CDR3 region is CASSIPTGLLQPQHF. The CDR3 DNA is TGTGCCAGTAGTATCCCGACAGGATTACTTCAGCCCCAGCATTTT.

The gene calls are TRBV28 and TRBJ2-7; 8 nucleotides line up with TRBD1. This CDR3 region has 13 residues. Per germline, CDR1 MDHEN and CDR2 SYDVKM. The J segment lost 3 bases and the V segment lost 7 bases, leaving 5 bases of the junction unmatched. As DNA, the CDR3 is TGTGCCAGCACTGCAGGGGGCTTCTACGAGCAGTACTTC. Encoded protein: CASTAGGFYEQYF.

This clone has more than one count but fewer than ten. The chain is built from TRBV2 and TRBJ2-7; D gene ambiguous. This CDR3 is built from 13 residues. Germline lookup yields CDR1 SNHLY and CDR2 FYNNEI. Trimming cost V 4 bases and J 3 bases, with 10 bases left between them. As DNA, the CDR3 is TGTGCCAGCAGTGTTGCGCCAGTCTACGAGCAGTACTTC. It translates to CASSVAPVYEQYF.